This TCR beta chain was obtained from a study of T cells in Graves' hyperthyroidism and ophthalmopathy (dated by TCRdb to between 2019 and 2020). Turning to the overall study: Peripheral blood was sampled at the time of initial diagnosis, prior to any treatment. To identify TCR V-J signatures that set the groups apart, the researchers used a discovery cohort of about a hundred patients, made up of approximately 43 with Graves' ophthalmopathy and about 59 with stable Graves' hyperthyroidism. Prospective prediction of ophthalmopathy was tested in an independent validation cohort consisting of roughly 20 hyperthyroidism patients and 15 or so patients who later progressed to ophthalmopathy. For training and testing, the roughly 97 patients in the discovery cohort were randomly divided in a 7:3 ratio. Thyroid tissue and blood T-cell repertoires from about six Graves' hyperthyroidism patients were also compared in the study. After blood sampling, hyperthyroidism patients were treated with methimazole at a starting dose of 30 mg daily, and ophthalmopathy patients were treated with high-dose intravenous methylprednisolone. According to the paper, TCR Vbeta CDR3 sequencing was carried out on 135 peripheral blood samples, which came from 40 to 45 ophthalmopathy, 80 or so hyperthyroidism and approximately 17 progressor patients. General findings and caveats noted by the study authors: During validation, the model predicted progression to ophthalmopathy a median of about 6.3 months ahead of onset, with 70.59% sensitivity and 72.22% specificity. A model built on a 13 V-J signature distinguished ophthalmopathy from stable hyperthyroidism, reaching around 90% sensitivity and 81.08% specificity in cross-validation and 80%/75% in testing. Sample size was not statistically predetermined, and blinding of investigators to group allocation was not performed. Blood samples also contained most of the expanded thyroid clonotypes (frequency above 0.001), which suggests that blood repertoires may reflect thyroid immune responses.

In the ophthalmopathy patients, disease was moderately to severely active, with a Clinical Activity Score of 3 or more, a NOSPECS grade of 4 or more, and a duration of less than 3 months. Exclusion was applied to patients with uncontrolled infections, other autoimmune diseases, pregnancy or lactation. Diagnoses were based on clinical symptoms, serum thyroxine and TRAb, thyroid ultrasound and orbital computed tomography. PBMCs were separated from over 9 ml of fresh peripheral blood using Ficoll-Paque density gradient centrifugation. Total RNA was extracted with Trizol reagent, and quality was checked on an Agilent 2100 Bioanalyzer. The germline V gene (reference sequence) specifies DFQATT as CDR1 and SNEGSKA as CDR2. The CDR3, cysteine through phenylalanine, is 14 amino acids long. Only the CDR3 part of the read is kept: 42 bases, read in frame from the first base. The junction carries 12 bases between V and J, which are trimmed by 4 bases and 2 bases respectively.

This clonotype has ten or more counts. What this receptor recognizes is not known. Per-base quality was not reported, and no clone a single base away is much larger than it. The TCR beta CDR3 regions were amplified from RNA transcripts. For the first round of RT-PCR on the TCR CDR3, the HTBI primer set was used together with the Qiagen OneStep RT-PCR kit. A second multiplex PCR round built the libraries, followed by size selection and purification. The libraries were sequenced on an Illumina HiSeq2000 using paired-end 100 bp reads. In the source study's methods: SOAPnuke was used to process the raw data, throwing out any read that contained adapters or uncalled bases, had a mean Phred below 15, or lacked an exact constant-primer or identifier match. High-quality paired reads were merged using COPE v1.2.5, and each unique nucleotide sequence was defined as a clonotype. Clonotypes were aligned to IMGT TRBV, TRBD and TRBJ reference segments using MiTCR v1.1. The analysis included only V-J combinations with a frequency above 0.0001, which together covered 99% to 99.2% of the repertoires. A TCS score was defined as the ratio of F50 (clonal expansion) to E x V (chaos), with BLOSUM62-based TCRdist applied between CDR3 peptides within each V-J. Welch's t-statistics and random forest reduced just over 500 V-J features to around 14, which were used in a naive Bayes classifier (R e1071). In TCRdb, the public reads were trimmed at Q25 with fastp and aligned with MiXCR, with productive beta chains retained. Each CDR3 protein appears once, grouped with its most common genes and DNA. The V and J calls were determined by TCRdb, not by the authors. Here the sample has about 600,000 distinct CDR3 sequences; about 14% occur a single time. The top ten clones comprise approximately 12% of the sample.

This receptor was obtained from a woman aged 45-65 years with Graves' ophthalmopathy. Source material: blood. The chain was built from TRBV20-1 and TRBJ2-1; matching of 6 bases hints at TRBD2 as the D gene. The CDR3 region has the sequence CSATPGRTYNEQFF. The nucleotide sequence reads as follows: TGCAGTGCTACCCCAGGGAGGACCTACAATGAGCAGTTCTTC.